Below, 8 T cell receptor beta chains from the same sample are listed, as sequenced in a study of cytomegalovirus exposure and HLA in healthy donors. Amplification used 60 Vbeta primers and 13 Jbeta primers. Sequencing used immunoSEQ multiplex PCR; TCRdb keeps in-frame clones, though not all of them. The sample lists tens of thousands of clones; about 83% were seen once. Input material: PBMCs. The receptors were sampled from a man aged 25 to 45 in good health and CMV-seronegative.

The chain links TRBV18 to TRBJ1-5; D may be TRBD1 (6 bases). The CDR3 is 14 residues long. The germline V gene encodes CDR1 KGHSH and CDR2 LQKENI. With 3 bases removed from V and 11 bases from J, the gap between germline ends came to 17 bases. The CDR3 coding sequence is TGTGCCAGCTCACCCGGGACAAATGCTCATGCCCAGCATTTT. As protein: CASSPGTNAHAQHF.

The chain links TRBV19 to TRBJ1-5, with 9 bases that match TRBD1. CDR3 length equals 13 residues. V dropped 9 bases and J dropped 7; count of bases not matched to a gene: 7. Per the germline V gene, CDR1 is LNHDA and CDR2 is SQIVND (reference sequence). As DNA, the CDR3 is TGTGCCAGCGGGGGACAGGGCCAACAGCCCCAGCATTTT. This encodes CASGGQGQQPQHF.

The V and J genes are TRBV5-4 and TRBJ1-2; 8 positions match TRBD1. Germline values: CDR1 SGHNT, CDR2 YYREEE (reference sequence). The V segment lost 2 bases and the J segment 7 bases; nucleotides outside the gene matches: 7. The CDR3 contains 14 residues. CDR3 nucleotides: TGTGCCAGCAGCTTTCGCCAGGGGGCTTGTGGCTACACCTTC. This translates into CASSFRQGACGYTF.

This chain joins TRBV18 and TRBJ1-1, with D unclear. The V gene lost 4 bases and the J gene lost 1 base, with 13 bases spanning the gap. Germline CDR1 and CDR2: KGHSH and LQKENI. This CDR3 has 15 amino acids. CDR3 DNA: TGTGCCAGCTCACTCGGGATGCTCAGGAACACTGAAGCTTTCTTT. It encodes CASSLGMLRNTEAFF.

The chain carries TRBV11-2 and TRBJ1-3, with D possibly TRBD1 on 6 matching bases. V lost 1 base, J lost 6 bases, and 10 bases lay in between. Germline loops: CDR1 SGHAT, CDR2 FQNNGV. The CDR3 consists of 14 residues. The CDR3 DNA is TGTGCCAGCAGCTTAGGTCAGGGGCCAAACACCATATATTTT. It translates to CASSLGQGPNTIYF.

The CDR3 coding sequence is TGTGCCAGCAGCGGGCGGGTAGCGGGAGGGGGAACAGATACGCAGTATTTT. Protein: CASSGRVAGGGTDTQYF. The chain uses TRBV5-4 and TRBJ2-3; the match to TRBD2 covers 11 bases. The germline CDR1 and CDR2 sequences are SGHNT and YYREEE (reference sequence). The CDR3 runs 17 residues. With 4 bases clipped from V and 3 bases from J, the junction kept 10 bases outside the gene matches.

The genes are TRBV4-1 and TRBJ1-2, with D perhaps matching TRBD1 (6 bases). Germline lookup yields CDR1 MGHRA and CDR2 YSYEKL. There are 14 residues in the CDR3. The V and J ends lost 0 bases and 4 bases respectively, with 9 bases between them. The chain's CDR3 is CASSQEGAPYGYTF. The CDR3 DNA reads as TGCGCCAGCAGCCAAGAGGGGGCCCCCTATGGCTACACCTTC.

This clone was counted a single time. This chain joins TRBV6-5 and TRBJ2-7; D is ambiguous. Per the germline V gene, CDR1 is MNHEY and CDR2 is SVGAGI. V was cut by 2 bases and J by 6 bases, with 8 bases left in between. The CDR3 is 12 amino acids. CDR3 residues: CASSYGLGEQYF. For the CDR3, the DNA is TGTGCCAGCAGTTACGGTCTCGGCGAGCAGTACTTC.